These 32 T cell receptor beta chains were all obtained from the same sample, sequenced in a study of shared clonotypes between healthy human individuals. Some clones are missing from TCRdb's copy, which holds only in-frame ones; the method was immunoSEQ multiplex PCR. The table has under 1 million clones, around 93% seen once; the top ten hold approximately 25%. CD45RO-negative CD8 cells positively selected for CCR7 made up the naive population, which excluded terminally differentiated effector memory CD45RA+ cells. Sequencing was carried out using naive CD8+ T cells sorted from blood. These receptors were collected from a young man in good health.

The rearrangement uses TRBV27 and TRBJ1-1; 7 bases agree with TRBD1. Germline V lookup: CDR1 MNHEY, CDR2 SMNVEV (reference sequence). Trimming at V came to 10 bases and at J to 11 bases, leaving 10 bases not matched to a gene. The CDR3 extends over 11 amino acids. The CDR3 region has the DNA TGTGCCACCCACAGGGGACTAAGGGCTTTCTTT. Translating gives CATHRGLRAFF.

The chain has TRBV27 and TRBJ2-7, with a tentative D call TRBD2 (6 bases). In germline, CDR1 is MNHEY, CDR2 SMNVEV (reference sequence). The CDR3 runs 14 residues. V was shortened by 6 bases and J by 3 bases, with 15 bases between the two germline ends. This CDR3 reads CASSVLGGDYEQYF. The CDR3 DNA reads TGTGCCAGCAGCGTACTAGGAGGGGACTACGAGCAGTACTTC.

V gene TRBV29-1 combines with J gene TRBJ1-5; D is possibly TRBD1 (5 bases). The CDR3 has 13 residues. The V end lost 7 bases, the J end lost 4 bases, and 14 bases lay between the germline ends. Germline V gene sequence: CDR1 SQVTM, CDR2 ANQGSEA. The CDR3 bases are TGCAGCGCTGCGCGCGGGGCAAATCAGCCCCAGCATTTT. Protein product: CSAARGANQPQHF.

V usage is TRBV9 and J usage is TRBJ2-1; 8 bases line up with TRBD2. Germline V gives CDR1 SGDLS, CDR2 YYNGEE. The CDR3 covers 14 residues. The V segment lost 6 bases and the J segment 8 bases; nucleotides outside the gene matches: 10. The CDR3 nucleotides are TGTGCCAGCATGAGGGCGGGAGGAGGAGATGAGCAGTTCTTC. Its translation: CASMRAGGGDEQFF.

The rearrangement uses TRBV7-2 and TRBJ1-5; D unresolved. The germline gives CDR1 SGHTA, CDR2 FQGNSA. Trimming took 6 bases from V and 0 from J, leaving 6 bases between them. The CDR3 consists of 13 residues. The CDR3 sequence is CASRPNSNQPQHF. CDR3 coding DNA: TGTGCCAGCAGACCGAATAGCAATCAGCCCCAGCATTTT.

The chain combines TRBV6-1 with TRBJ1-4, with TRBD1 identical over 7 bases. J was trimmed by 5 bases and V by 3 bases; bases with no gene match: 12. Germline V gene sequence: CDR1 MNHNS, CDR2 SASEGT. There are 17 residues in the CDR3. CDR3 in DNA: TGTGCCAGCAGTGACCGGGACAGCGGAAACCCGAATGAAAAACTGTTTTTT. Its translation is CASSDRDSGNPNEKLFF.

The chain combines TRBV2 with TRBJ2-7; 9 bases map to TRBD2. This CDR3 spans 14 amino acids. With 10 bases clipped from V and 0 bases from J, the junction kept 7 bases outside the gene matches. Looked up from germline, CDR1 is SNHLY and CDR2 is FYNNEI. The CDR3 bases are TGTGCCACCTTAGCGGGAGCTCCCTCCTACGAGCAGTACTTC. This encodes CATLAGAPSYEQYF.

The chain is built from TRBV28 and TRBJ2-5; 10 nucleotides align to TRBD1. CDR3 length: 14 amino acids. J lost 4 bases, V lost 7 bases, and 6 bases had no gene match. Germline loops: CDR1 MDHEN, CDR2 SYDVKM. The CDR3, as DNA: TGTGCCAGCACCGTAGGACAGGGGGGAGAGACCCAGTACTTC. It specifies CASTVGQGGETQYF.

The chain combines TRBV9 with TRBJ1-2; 9 bases agree with TRBD1. Germline CDR1 is SGDLS and CDR2 is YYNGEE. V was clipped by 0 bases and J by 4 bases; unmatched bases: 10. The CDR3 contains 17 residues. The CDR3 sequence: CASSVGDRALIIYGYTF. CDR3 nucleotide sequence: TGTGCCAGCAGCGTAGGGGACAGGGCCCTTATTATCTATGGCTACACCTTC.

This clone was found a few times. V and J are TRBV4-1 and TRBJ2-7, with 9 bases aligning to TRBD2. Trimming cost V 0 bases and J 3 bases; bases outside gene matches: 3. Germline CDR1 is MGHRA and CDR2 is YSYEKL. CDR3 length equals 15 residues. CDR3 protein: CASSQDPSGIYEQYF. The CDR3 bases are TGCGCCAGCAGCCAAGATCCTAGCGGGATCTACGAGCAGTACTTC.

The chain is built from TRBV9 and TRBJ2-1; 8 bases fit TRBD1. V lost 3 bases, J lost 8 bases, and 13 bases stayed unmatched. This CDR3 is built from 16 residues. From germline, CDR1 is SGDLS and CDR2 YYNGEE. The CDR3 region is CASSAPTGGSGYEQFF. The CDR3 DNA is TGTGCCAGCAGCGCTCCTACAGGGGGGTCCGGGTATGAGCAGTTCTTC.

The chain is built from TRBV28 and TRBJ2-3; TRBD2 matches 7 bases. V gave up 3 bases and J gave up 4 bases; unmatched junction bases: 7. This CDR3 region has 15 residues. The V gene's germline CDR1 is MDHEN and CDR2 SYDVKM. In nucleotides, the CDR3 is TGTGCCAGCAGTTTCGGCGGGAGTGGCGCAGATACGCAGTATTTT. Protein sequence: CASSFGGSGADTQYF.

With respect to this clone: The sample carries other DNA sequences with the same CDR3. The chain recombines TRBV10-1 with TRBJ2-3, with D perhaps matching TRBD1 (6 bases). Trimming pared 3 bases from V and 1 base from J, leaving 8 bases between. The CDR3 extends over 14 amino acids. CDR1 WNHNN and CDR2 SYGVQD come from the germline V gene (reference sequence). CDR3 amino acids: CASSEHRGTDTQYF. The CDR3, as DNA: TGCGCCAGCAGTGAACACAGGGGCACAGATACGCAGTATTTT.

V and J are TRBV10-3 and TRBJ1-1; D not certain. The CDR3 is made up of 13 amino acids. V shed 2 bases and J shed 4 bases, with 8 bases lying between them. From germline, CDR1 is ENHRY and CDR2 SYGVKD. The CDR3 loop is CAISEEVPTEAFF. In DNA, the CDR3 is TGTGCCATCAGTGAGGAGGTGCCCACTGAAGCTTTCTTT.

CDR3 region: CASSDGGSQPQHF. CDR3 DNA: TGTGCCAGCAGTGACGGAGGGTCCCAGCCCCAGCATTTT. The V call is TRBV25-1, the J call TRBJ1-5; no reliable D call. CDR3 length: 13 amino acids. Germline V lookup: CDR1 MGHDK, CDR2 SYGVNS. The ends were cut back, 3 bases at V and 7 bases at J, with 10 bases in the middle.

To note about this clone: A far larger clone is off by one base, so a read error is likely. The V call is TRBV4-2, the J call TRBJ2-5; D unclear. The CDR3 consists of 11 residues. The germline V and J ends were trimmed by 3 bases and 2 bases, with 1 base remaining between them. The germline gives CDR1 LGHNA, CDR2 YNFKEQ. CDR3 sequence reads: CASSQQETQYF. The CDR3 DNA is TGTGCCAGCAGCCAGCAAGAGACCCAGTACTTC.

This chain connects TRBV27 to TRBJ2-3; D possibly corresponds to TRBD1 (5 bases). CDR1 is MNHEY, CDR2 SMNVEV, per germline (reference sequence). The CDR3 is 15 amino acids. Trimming removed 2 bases from V and 1 base from J, with 10 bases in between. The CDR3 DNA is TGTGCCAGCAGTTTAAGGGGTTTCGGCACAGATACGCAGTATTTT. This codes for CASSLRGFGTDTQYF.

The chain carries TRBV4-1 and TRBJ2-5, with D maybe TRBD2 (6 bases). Trimming stripped 1 base from V and 2 bases from J, with 11 bases between. CDR3 size: 15 residues. Germline V gene sequence: CDR1 MGHRA, CDR2 YSYEKL. The CDR3, as DNA: TGCGCCAGCAGCCAAGTCGGTCTAGCGCAAGAGACCCAGTACTTC. It encodes CASSQVGLAQETQYF.

The CDR3 loop reads CATRKRGDRTFTVYNEQFF. The CDR3 DNA reads TGTGCCACCAGGAAGAGAGGGGACAGAACTTTTACCGTCTACAATGAGCAGTTCTTC. The gene calls are TRBV15 and TRBJ2-1, with 7 bases that match TRBD1. Germline V gives CDR1 LNHNV, CDR2 YYDKDF (reference sequence). With V trimmed by 6 bases and J by 3 bases, 20 bases remained unmatched. The CDR3 is 19 residues long.

A single count supports this clone. The chain employs TRBV4-2 and TRBJ2-7, with 7 positions matching TRBD1. This CDR3 is built from 13 residues. Germline V gives CDR1 LGHNA, CDR2 YNFKEQ. J gave up 4 bases and V 4 bases, and 4 bases lay outside the gene matches. This CDR3 reads CASSPRGPYEQYF. CDR3 sequence (DNA): TGTGCCAGCAGCCCGAGGGGGCCTTACGAGCAGTACTTC.

V usage is TRBV7-2 and J usage is TRBJ2-2; the match to TRBD2 covers 10 bases. The V gene end was trimmed by 5 bases and the J gene end by 7 bases; junction bases not matched to a gene: 10. This CDR3 region has 16 residues. Germline V gene data show CDR1 as SGHTA and CDR2 as FQGNSA. The CDR3 nucleotides read TGTGCCAGCAGCCCTACGCTAGCGGGAGTTTTCGGGGAGCTGTTTTTT. Translated, it gives CASSPTLAGVFGELFF.

The chain joins TRBV18 to TRBJ2-3, with TRBD2 matching 10 bases. Per germline, CDR1 KGHSH and CDR2 LQKENI. Trimming at V came to 3 bases and at J to 5 bases, leaving 11 bases not matched to a gene. This CDR3 has 17 amino acids. The CDR3 here is CASSPDTLAGDIDTQYF. CDR3 bases: TGTGCCAGCTCACCCGATACCCTAGCGGGAGATATAGATACGCAGTATTTT.

The chain uses TRBV6-5 and TRBJ2-1; 10 nucleotides match TRBD2. The CDR3 loop spans 16 amino acids. Germline V CDR1 and CDR2: MNHEY, SVGAGI. V shed 2 bases, J shed 4 bases, and the junction held 5 bases outside the gene matches. The CDR3 sequence: CASSYLGLARYNEQFF. The CDR3 DNA reads TGTGCCAGCAGTTACCTGGGACTAGCGCGATACAATGAGCAGTTCTTC.

The J gene is TRBJ2-1, the V gene TRBV5-1, with 9 bases matching TRBD1. CDR3 length: 15 amino acids. The germline V gene encodes CDR1 SGHRS and CDR2 YFSETQ. Germline trimming cut 4 bases from V and 4 bases from J; bases unmatched to any gene: 6. The CDR3 is CASSPLDRGYNEQFF. The CDR3 region has the DNA TGCGCCAGCAGCCCCCTCGACAGGGGGTACAATGAGCAGTTCTTC.

Details on this clone: One end of the junction varies from germline; a read error may be responsible. The J gene is TRBJ2-5, the V gene TRBV7-7; TRBD1 is a possible D gene (5 bases). Germline CDR1 reads SSHAT; CDR2 reads FNYEAQ (reference sequence). The CDR3 loop spans 16 amino acids. As DNA, the CDR3 is TGTGCTAGCAGCCACCAAGTAGGGGTCAGTGCCGAGACCCAGTACTTC. Amino acids: CASSHQVGVSAETQYF.

The V gene is TRBV11-2, the J gene TRBJ2-5; no clear D gene. Germline V lookup: CDR1 SGHAT, CDR2 FQNNGV. V shed 0 bases and J shed 3 bases, with 11 bases lying between them. The CDR3 extends over 15 amino acids. The CDR3 coding sequence is TGTGCCAGCAGCTTAGATCTGACGTATGAAGAGACCCAGTACTTC. As protein: CASSLDLTYEETQYF.

The chain carries TRBV20-1 and TRBJ2-7; D call uncertain. The CDR3 contains 11 residues. V lost 5 bases to trimming and J lost 6 bases, with 11 bases between them. The germline V gene has CDR1 DFQATT and CDR2 SNEGSKA (reference sequence). DNA for the CDR3: TGCAGTGCTTTCTGGCTTTCCGAGCAGTACTTC. Its translation: CSAFWLSEQYF.

This sequence joins TRBV27 and TRBJ1-4; D might be TRBD1 (6 bases). Germline V gene data show CDR1 as MNHEY and CDR2 as SMNVEV (reference sequence). Trimming shortened V by 6 bases and J by 0 bases, and 14 bases separated the two germline ends. The CDR3 sequence is 16 residues long. CDR3: CASSHSGGATNEKLFF. CDR3 in DNA: TGTGCCAGCAGCCACTCTGGGGGCGCAACTAATGAAAAACTGTTTTTT.

Here the CDR3 reads CASSYSSSGRLSEQYF. The CDR3 DNA reads as TGTGCCAGCAGTTACTCGTCTAGCGGGAGACTGAGCGAGCAGTACTTC. The chain has TRBV6-5 and TRBJ2-7; the match to TRBD2 covers 10 bases. V was pared by 0 bases and J by 6 bases, with 8 bases of the junction left unmatched. Germline V lookup: CDR1 MNHEY, CDR2 SVGAGI. The CDR3 totals 16 residues.

The chain recombines TRBV28 with TRBJ1-5, with unresolved D. The V gene's germline CDR1 is MDHEN and CDR2 SYDVKM. The CDR3 runs to 12 residues. V gave up 7 bases and J gave up 4 bases, with 8 bases separating them. The chain's CDR3 is CASTTENQPQHF. The CDR3 region has the DNA TGTGCCAGCACGACGGAAAATCAGCCCCAGCATTTT.

This clone was seen once. A much bigger clone sits one base away, suggesting this may be a read error. This chain connects TRBV28 to TRBJ2-7; D is unclear. The V end lost 6 bases, the J end lost 2 bases, and 5 bases lay between the germline ends. The germline gives CDR1 MDHEN, CDR2 SYDVKM. The CDR3 totals 11 residues. The CDR3 loop reads CASRGTYEQYF. Written as DNA, the CDR3 is TGTGCCAGCAGGGGGACCTACGAGCAGTACTTC. The variable domain in full, completed from reference TRBV28 and TRBJ2-7, reads DVKVTQSSRYLVKRTGEKVFLECVQDMDHENMFWYRQDPGLGLRLIYFSYDVKMKEKGDIPEGYSVSREKKERFSLILESASTNQTSMYLCASRGTYEQYFGPGTRLTVT.

This clone was observed once. The chain has TRBV29-1 and TRBJ2-6, with D hard to call. This CDR3 contains 14 residues. The germline V and J ends were trimmed by 3 bases and 1 base, with 7 bases remaining between them. Germline CDR1 and CDR2: SQVTM and ANQGSEA. CDR3 protein: CSVDNSSGANVLTF. CDR3 bases: TGCAGCGTTGATAATAGTTCTGGGGCCAACGTCCTGACTTTC. Complete variable domain (other parts from reference TRBV29-1 and TRBJ2-6): SAVISQKPSRDICQRGTSLTIQCQVDSQVTMMFWYRQQPGQSLTLIATANQGSEATYESGFVIDKFPISRPNLTFSTLTVSNMSPEDSSIYLCSVDNSSGANVLTFGAGSRLTVL.